This TCR beta chain was profiled in a study of brain T cells in children with intractable seizures. Overall study results and limits: Only CDR3 sequence similarity suggested viral specificity, without known HCMV serostatus. Pre- and post-surgery blood differed in depth, so pre-surgery absences may be undersampling.

With V trimmed by 6 bases and J by 7 bases, 10 bases remained unmatched. Germline assignment: CDR1 SGDLS and CDR2 YYNGEE. This CDR3 spans 14 amino acids. Notes on this clone: What it recognizes is unknown.

The assay was immunoSEQ multiplex PCR, and TCRdb's table has in-frame clones only and misses some. The sample lists 65,000 to 85,000 clones, roughly 91% seen once, with approximately 1.4% in the top ten. Sequencing was limited to surgery cases with top T cell transcript signatures in brain tissue. Before surgery, patients took at least one anti-epileptic drug. The sequence was collected from a boy younger than two with tuberous sclerosis and intractable seizures. The chain combines TRBV9 with TRBJ2-3; 8 bases map to TRBD2. The source material was peripheral blood, sampled at surgery. The CDR3 nucleotides read TGTGCCAGCAATCAGGCGGGGGGCACGAATACGCAGTATTTT. Residues: CASNQAGGTNTQYF.